Sequencing of this T cell receptor (beta chain) was carried out in a study of T cell clones after liver transplantation. As for the study in general: TCRbeta sequencing after a pre-transplant mixed lymphocyte reaction identified graft-donor-reactive clones, later tracked in post-transplant blood. At least one year of complete immunosuppression withdrawal without enzymes over twice normal defined tolerance. Findings of the study overall: Compared with third party-reactive sequences, donor-reactive ones declined more, independent of withdrawal success.

V trimming: 0 bases; J trimming: 2 bases; junction bases outside the gene matches: 4. This CDR3 is built from 15 residues. From germline, CDR1 is SGHAT and CDR2 FQNNGV. Note on this clone: Antigen unknown.

Data came from immunoSEQ multiplex PCR; TCRdb stores just in-frame clones and leaves some out. The data show tens of thousands of clones, with more than 70% seen just once and 2% to 2.5% held by the top ten. The TCR sequence derives from a human patient who received a liver transplant. Certain T cells may be donor cells from the graft. V usage is TRBV11-2 and J usage is TRBJ2-7; 7 nucleotides agree with TRBD2. This specimen was CD4+ T cells from blood, taken 24 months after liver transplant. The CDR3 DNA sequence: TGTGCCAGCAGCTTAGATCACGGGACTACCTACGAGCAGTACTTC. This codes for CASSLDHGTTYEQYF.